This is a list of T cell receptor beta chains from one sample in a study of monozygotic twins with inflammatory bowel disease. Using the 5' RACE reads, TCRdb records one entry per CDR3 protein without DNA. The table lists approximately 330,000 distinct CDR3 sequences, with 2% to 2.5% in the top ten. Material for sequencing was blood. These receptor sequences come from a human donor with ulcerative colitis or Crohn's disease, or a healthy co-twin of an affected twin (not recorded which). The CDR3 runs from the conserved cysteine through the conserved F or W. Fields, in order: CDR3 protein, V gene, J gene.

CDR3aa: CASSLGGRDRWNTEAFF
v_gene: TRBV5-4
j_gene: TRBJ1-1

CDR3aa: CSATGASGGSSYNEQFF
v_gene: TRBV20-1
j_gene: TRBJ2-1

CDR3aa: CASSLGLLEQFF
v_gene: TRBV5-5
j_gene: TRBJ2-1

CDR3aa: CASSKTGIYRKGSPLHF
v_gene: TRBV28
j_gene: TRBJ1-6

CDR3aa: CASSYSSDGLYEQYF
v_gene: TRBV6-5
j_gene: TRBJ2-7

CDR3aa: CASSKGQGNNEQFF
v_gene: TRBV7-9
j_gene: TRBJ2-1

CDR3aa: CASSVLEQNPHEQFF
v_gene: TRBV11-2
j_gene: TRBJ2-1

CDR3aa: CASSKGRGMTGELFF
v_gene: TRBV21-1
j_gene: TRBJ2-2

CDR3aa: CASNRAPDTQYF
v_gene: TRBV28
j_gene: TRBJ2-3

CDR3aa: CASSRTASYEQYF
v_gene: TRBV4-1
j_gene: TRBJ2-7

CDR3aa: CASSLVGGVPYEQYF
v_gene: TRBV5-1
j_gene: TRBJ2-7

CDR3aa: CAWEGRGYNEQFF
v_gene: TRBV30
j_gene: TRBJ2-1

CDR3aa: CSAAPPLLSSTDTQYF
v_gene: TRBV20-1
j_gene: TRBJ2-3

CDR3aa: CASSLVGAIGDGYTF
v_gene: TRBV27
j_gene: TRBJ1-2

CDR3aa: CASSFRGAQRELFF
v_gene: TRBV5-6
j_gene: TRBJ2-2

CDR3aa: CASSQPQRGRAEGQPQHF
v_gene: TRBV28
j_gene: TRBJ1-5

CDR3aa: CASSLEGYTPADTQYF
v_gene: TRBV5-1
j_gene: TRBJ2-3

CDR3aa: CASSLTGTSGTDTQYF
v_gene: TRBV7-2
j_gene: TRBJ2-3

CDR3aa: CASSYGVTKNIQYF
v_gene: TRBV6-6
j_gene: TRBJ2-4

CDR3aa: CASSLNRRSGAYNYGYTF
v_gene: TRBV11-2
j_gene: TRBJ1-2

CDR3aa: CATTLAGVSYEQYF
v_gene: TRBV10-3
j_gene: TRBJ2-7

CDR3aa: CSARTGGVNAFF
v_gene: TRBV20-1
j_gene: TRBJ1-1

CDR3aa: CASPPSYNEQFF
v_gene: TRBV5-1
j_gene: TRBJ2-1

CDR3aa: CASSLGGRRREQFF
v_gene: TRBV7-9
j_gene: TRBJ2-1

CDR3aa: CASTSQEATDTQYF
v_gene: TRBV12-3/TRBV12-4
j_gene: TRBJ2-3

CDR3aa: CASRTTGTGANVLTF
v_gene: TRBV28
j_gene: TRBJ2-6

CDR3aa: CASSSTGEVYNEQFF
v_gene: TRBV5-1
j_gene: TRBJ2-1